The entry below gives a single TCR beta chain sequence along with its context. Produced via immunoSEQ multiplex PCR; TCRdb's table is partial and in-frame only. The table has roughly 250,000 clones, just over 90% seen once; the top ten hold roughly 2%. These data are taken from a study of blood T cell repertoires in COVID-19. Material for sequencing was PBMCs or T cells enriched from blood (not recorded which). This clonotype was sampled from a woman in her forties with acute COVID-19.

This CDR3 is CASRLAGGYEQFF. DNA of the CDR3: TGTGCCAGCAGACTAGCGGGAGGATATGAGCAGTTCTTC. This chain uses TRBV7-8 with TRBJ2-1, with 12 bases that match TRBD2. J was trimmed by 8 bases and V by 6 bases; bases with no gene match: 2. From germline, CDR1 is SGHVS and CDR2 FQNEAQ. The CDR3 is 13 residues long. The whole variable domain, filled in from reference TRBV7-8 and TRBJ2-1, reads GAGVSQSPRYKVAKRGQDVALRCDPISGHVSLFWYQQALGQGPEFLTYFQNEAQLDKSGLPSDRFFAERPEGSVSTLKIQRTQQEDSAVYLCASRLAGGYEQFFGPGTRLTVL.